Sequencing of this TCR beta chain was carried out in a study of vaccination and CD4 T cells after COVID-19. About the study: Participants got two doses of BNT162b2 or mRNA-1273 vaccine.

Concerning this clonotype: Its antigen remains unknown.

Treatment specified: approximately nine-day PBMC culture with coronavirus spike peptide pools or control peptides (ViraFEST assay). Pre-COVID-19 pandemic sampling (2011-2018) yielded the unexposed donor's CD4+ T cells. With 4 bases removed from V and 0 bases from J, the gap between germline ends came to 14 bases. Germline V gene lookup returns CDR1 SGHVS and CDR2 FQNEAQ. CDR3 length: 16 amino acids. Sequenced with the Oncomine TCR Beta short-read assay was DNA taken from cultured CD4+ T cells. Cultures of CD4+ T cells served as the source for extracting genomic DNA. TCRdb itself ran the PCR reads through MiXCR, one entry per CDR3 protein. This sample has approximately 10,000 distinct CDR3 sequences, with 30% to 40% found just once.

The origin of this receptor is a human donor in good health. This chain uses TRBV7-8 with TRBJ2-3; D may correspond to TRBD1 or TRBD2 (6 bases each). The sequenced material came from CD4+ T cells from blood, cultured in vitro. In DNA form, the CDR3 reads TGTGCCAGCAGCTCTCTGGGGGGCACGAGCACAGATACGCAGTATTTT. Amino acid sequence: CASSSLGGTSTDTQYF.